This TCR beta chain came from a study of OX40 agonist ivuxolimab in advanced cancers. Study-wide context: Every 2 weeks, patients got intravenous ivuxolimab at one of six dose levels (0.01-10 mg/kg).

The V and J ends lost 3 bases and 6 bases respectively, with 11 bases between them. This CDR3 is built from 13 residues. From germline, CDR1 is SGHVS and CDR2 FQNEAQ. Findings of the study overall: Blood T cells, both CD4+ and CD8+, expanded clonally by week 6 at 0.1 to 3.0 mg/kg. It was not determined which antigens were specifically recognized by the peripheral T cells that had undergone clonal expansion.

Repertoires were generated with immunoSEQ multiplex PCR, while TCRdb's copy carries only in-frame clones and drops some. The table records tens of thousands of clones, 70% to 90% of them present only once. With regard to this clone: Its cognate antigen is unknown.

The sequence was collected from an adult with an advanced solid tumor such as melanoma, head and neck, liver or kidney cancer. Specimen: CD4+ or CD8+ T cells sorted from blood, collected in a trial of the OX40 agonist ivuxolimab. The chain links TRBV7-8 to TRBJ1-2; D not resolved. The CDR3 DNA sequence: TGTGCCAGCAGCTTTACGGATAGGGATGGCTACACCTTC. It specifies CASSFTDRDGYTF.